One and the same sample provided the 26 T cell receptor beta chains below, sequenced in a study of CD8 T cells in Susac syndrome. An input of about 0.5 to 1 ug of RNA was subjected to reverse transcription using random hexamers. One entry per CDR3 protein, called by TCRdb with MiXCR from the immunoSEQ multiplex PCR reads. The sample records a few hundred thousand distinct CDR3 sequences, nearly 97% being singletons. The sample was CD4+ T cells from PBMCs. These receptors were collected from a human donor with multiple sclerosis.

The chain is built from TRBV5-1 and TRBJ2-3; 9 bases align to TRBD1. CDR3 length: 16 amino acids. The ends lost 0 bases at V and 2 bases at J; junction bases unmatched: 4. Germline loops: CDR1 SGHRS, CDR2 YFSETQ. The CDR3 sequence is CASSLGDRVDTDTQYF. CDR3 bases: TGCGCCAGCAGCTTGGGGGACAGGGTTGACACAGATACGCAGTATTTT.

This clonotype was detected once. The V and J genes are TRBV20-1 and TRBJ2-1; D is ambiguous. Trimming removed 3 bases at V and 8 bases at J, with 5 bases between. CDR1 and CDR2 (germline): DFQATT, SNEGSKA (reference sequence). The CDR3 is made up of 10 amino acids. The CDR3 DNA reads TGCAGTGCTAGTTCGGATGAGCAGTTCTTC. Translating gives CSASSDEQFF.

In its sample, this clonotype was seen a few times. The chain has TRBV29-1 and TRBJ2-1; a weak D match, TRBD1 (5 bases). V lost 7 bases to trimming and J lost 4 bases, with 11 bases between them. Germline CDR1 and CDR2: SQVTM and ANQGSEA. This CDR3 has 12 amino acids. CDR3 region: CSAGRQYNEQFF. For the CDR3, the DNA is TGCAGCGCTGGGCGACAGTACAATGAGCAGTTCTTC.

The chain employs TRBV7-2 and TRBJ2-4; D assignment may be TRBD1 or TRBD2 (5 bases each). Germline V gene data show CDR1 as SGHTA and CDR2 as FQGNSA. This CDR3 contains 12 residues. Trimming pared 1 base from V and 12 bases from J, leaving 10 bases between. CDR3 protein: CASSLVGVAQYF. The CDR3 region has the DNA TGTGCCAGCAGCTTAGTGGGGGTGGCTCAGTACTTC.

The rearrangement joins TRBV5-6 to TRBJ2-3, with a weak D call TRBD2 (6 bases). From germline, CDR1 is SGHDT and CDR2 YYEEEE. The CDR3 totals 16 residues. V was trimmed by 1 base and J by 2 bases, leaving 14 bases between them. CDR3 in DNA: TGTGCCAGCAGCTTGTCGGGAGCCCCAAACACAGATACGCAGTATTTT. Amino acids: CASSLSGAPNTDTQYF. Combining the CDR3 with reference TRBV5-6 and TRBJ2-3 gives the whole variable domain DAGVTQSPTHLIKTRGQQVTLRCSPKSGHDTVSWYQQALGQGPQFIFQYYEEEERQRGNFPDRFSGHQFPNYSSELNVNALLLGDSALYLCASSLSGAPNTDTQYFGPGTRLTVL.

The CDR3: CSATTQGQNLNTEAFF. CDR3 DNA sequence: TGCAGTGCTACGACCCAGGGACAAAACTTGAACACTGAAGCTTTCTTT. The V gene is TRBV20-1, the J gene TRBJ1-1, with D tentatively TRBD1 (6 bases). Trimming removed 4 bases from V and 0 bases from J, with 18 bases in between. Looked up from germline, CDR1 is DFQATT and CDR2 is SNEGSKA (reference sequence). The CDR3 extends over 16 amino acids.

The chain carries TRBV29-1 and TRBJ2-7; tentatively, D is TRBD1 (5 bases). V lost 4 bases and J lost 5, with 15 bases in between. CDR3 length equals 13 residues. Germline lookup yields CDR1 SQVTM and CDR2 ANQGSEA. The CDR3 loop is CSVVREGDDEQYF. The CDR3 DNA reads as TGCAGCGTTGTCAGGGAAGGAGATGACGAGCAGTACTTC.

V is TRBV29-1 and J is TRBJ2-7, with D tentatively TRBD2 (6 bases). CDR1 is SQVTM, CDR2 ANQGSEA, per germline. The CDR3 has 12 residues. Trimming took 7 bases from V and 0 from J, leaving 10 bases between them. The CDR3, as DNA: TGCAGCGCCAGAGCGGGCTCCTACGAGCAGTACTTC. It is translated as CSARAGSYEQYF.

The CDR3 DNA is TGTGCCAGCAGCCCCCGTCATTACGAGCAGTACTTC. Translated: CASSPRHYEQYF. The gene calls are TRBV28 and TRBJ2-7, with D uncertain. The germline CDR1 and CDR2 sequences are MDHEN and SYDVKM. Trimming cost V 6 bases and J 4 bases, with 10 bases left between them. The CDR3 spans 12 residues.

J is TRBJ2-1 and V is TRBV6-5; a possible D gene is TRBD2 (5 bases). Trimming took 5 bases from V and 9 from J, leaving 8 bases between them. This CDR3 has 11 amino acids. From germline, CDR1 is MNHEY and CDR2 SVGAGI. CDR3 region: CASSPRGEQFF. DNA for the CDR3: TGTGCCAGCAGTCCCCGGGGTGAGCAGTTCTTC.

This clonotype appeared a single time. The CDR3 loop is CSARATPGVPHF. The CDR3 coding sequence is TGCAGTGCTAGGGCCACGCCCGGCGTCCCGCATTTT. The rearrangement joins TRBV20-1 to TRBJ1-5; unclear D gene. The CDR3 spans 12 residues. CDR1 and CDR2 (germline): DFQATT, SNEGSKA (reference sequence). V was clipped by 3 bases and J by 15 bases, with 18 bases between them.

The J gene is TRBJ2-2, the V gene TRBV5-4, with TRBD2 as a possible D gene (6 bases). The CDR3 runs 16 residues. Trimming removed 0 bases from V and 6 bases from J, with 15 bases in between. Germline CDR1 SGHNT, CDR2 YYREEE (reference sequence). CDR3 nucleotide sequence: TGTGCCAGCAGCTTGGGGCGGGGAATCGTGGCCGGGGAGCTGTTTTTT. Translated, it gives CASSLGRGIVAGELFF.

V gene TRBV10-3 combines with J gene TRBJ2-7; TRBD1 aligns across 10 bases. The length of the CDR3 is 14 residues. V gave up 7 bases and J gave up 5 bases; unmatched junction bases: 8. Looked up from germline, CDR1 is ENHRY and CDR2 is SYGVKD. This CDR3 reads CAITAGQGGDEQYF. In DNA form, the CDR3 reads TGTGCCATCACCGCTGGACAGGGGGGTGACGAGCAGTACTTC.

This clonotype was observed once. This chain uses TRBV11-2 with TRBJ2-3; 9 positions match TRBD2. The germline CDR1 and CDR2 sequences are SGHAT and FQNNGV. With V trimmed by 4 bases and J by 3 bases, 11 bases remained unmatched. The CDR3 has 17 residues. This CDR3 is CASSSQRLAAGTDTQYF. CDR3 nucleotide sequence: TGTGCCAGCAGCTCGCAGAGACTAGCGGCAGGAACAGATACGCAGTATTTT.

The J gene is TRBJ2-1, the V gene TRBV18, with TRBD2 identical over 7 bases. Looked up from germline, CDR1 is KGHSH and CDR2 is LQKENI. CDR3 length: 14 residues. V was clipped by 4 bases and J by 7 bases; unmatched bases: 7. The CDR3 sequence is CASSRQKGGNEQFF. CDR3 coding DNA: TGTGCCAGCTCACGTCAGAAGGGAGGGAATGAGCAGTTCTTC.

The genes are TRBV6-5 and TRBJ2-3, with TRBD1 matching over 12 bases. CDR3 length: 15 residues. The V segment lost 2 bases and the J segment 5 bases; nucleotides outside the gene matches: 2. CDR1 MNHEY and CDR2 SVGAGI come from the germline V gene. The CDR3 here is CASSYGTGGQDTQYF. The CDR3 coding sequence is TGTGCCAGCAGTTACGGGACAGGGGGCCAAGATACGCAGTATTTT.

The V and J genes are TRBV14 and TRBJ2-1; 11 bases agree with TRBD1. Germline values: CDR1 SGHDN, CDR2 FVKESK. The CDR3 totals 19 residues. J lost 6 bases, V lost 0 bases, and 13 bases had no gene match. For the CDR3, the DNA is TGTGCCAGCAGCCAAGATGTGGGAATGGACAGGGGGCAGGGCAATGAGCAGTTCTTC. The encoded protein is CASSQDVGMDRGQGNEQFF.

The J gene is TRBJ1-1, the V gene TRBV5-1; tentatively, D is TRBD1 (5 bases). CDR3 size: 15 residues. Germline assignment: CDR1 SGHRS and CDR2 YFSETQ. Trimming left V 3 bases short and J 3 bases short, with 15 bases between. The CDR3 nucleotides read TGCGCCAGCAGCTCCGGACAACAAGTGGACACTGAAGCTTTCTTT. Its protein product is CASSSGQQVDTEAFF.

This rearrangement joins TRBV27 to TRBJ2-7; TRBD2 might be the D (5 bases). The germline V gene encodes CDR1 MNHEY and CDR2 SMNVEV (reference sequence). The germline V and J ends were trimmed by 1 base and 2 bases, with 21 bases remaining between them. CDR3 size: 18 residues. The chain's CDR3 is CASSLLLGLAGRAYEQYF. The CDR3 nucleotides are TGTGCCAGCAGTTTATTACTCGGGCTGGCGGGTCGTGCCTACGAGCAGTACTTC.

The chain combines TRBV11-2 with TRBJ2-1, with 8 bases lining up with TRBD2. Per germline, CDR1 SGHAT and CDR2 FQNNGV. CDR3 length: 16 residues. The trim removed 7 bases at V and 9 bases at J, leaving 17 bases unmatched. CDR3 DNA: TGTGCCAGCACTACACTCCGGGCGGGGGGATCTGGTGAGCAGTTCTTC. Protein product: CASTTLRAGGSGEQFF.

This clonotype was detected only once. The chain carries TRBV3-1 and TRBJ2-7, with 8 bases lining up with TRBD2. The CDR3 extends over 14 amino acids. Looked up from germline, CDR1 is LGHDT and CDR2 is YNNKEL (reference sequence). Losses at the gene ends were 4 bases for V and 5 bases for J; bases not matched to a gene: 7. For the CDR3, the DNA is TGTGCCAGCAGCCTGAGCGGGAGTGGGAACGAGCAGTACTTC. This gives the protein CASSLSGSGNEQYF.

The gene calls are TRBV5-1 and TRBJ2-7; 11 bases are shared with TRBD1. This CDR3 spans 14 amino acids. Germline CDR1 SGHRS, CDR2 YFSETQ. Trimming removed 5 bases from V and 5 bases from J; junction bases left unmatched: 6. The CDR3 region has the DNA TGCGCCAGCAGTCCGGGACAGGGGGATGACGAGCAGTACTTC. Residues: CASSPGQGDDEQYF. The variable domain in full, completed from reference TRBV5-1 and TRBJ2-7, reads KAGVTQTPRYLIKTRGQQVTLSCSPISGHRSVSWYQQTPGQGLQFLFEYFSETQRNKGNFPGRFSGRQFSNSRSEMNVSTLELGDSALYLCASSPGQGDDEQYFGPGTRLTVT.

The chain combines TRBV27 with TRBJ1-1; D remains unclear. CDR1 MNHEY and CDR2 SMNVEV come from the germline V gene (reference sequence). The CDR3 has 13 residues. Trimming left V 2 bases short and J 3 bases short, with 7 bases between. CDR3 in amino acids: CASSLGRHTEAFF. Here the CDR3 DNA reads TGTGCCAGCAGTTTAGGCAGACACACTGAAGCTTTCTTT.

The chain has TRBV5-4 and TRBJ1-6; weak D call: TRBD1 (5 bases). The CDR3 covers 15 residues. Germline-derived CDR1 and CDR2 are SGHNT and YYREEE (reference sequence). V shed 0 bases and J shed 8 bases, with 12 bases lying between them. The CDR3 region has the DNA TGTGCCAGCAGCTTGGCCGGGACCAGTCATTCACCCCTCCACTTT. Protein sequence: CASSLAGTSHSPLHF.

This clonotype showed up just once. V usage is TRBV3-1 and J usage is TRBJ1-1, with 7 bases matching TRBD1. V shed 4 bases and J 4 bases; nucleotides not matched to a gene: 6. Germline CDR1 and CDR2: LGHDT and YNNKEL (reference sequence). The CDR3 contains 14 residues. This chain's CDR3 is CASSLLTGSTEAFF. CDR3 DNA: TGTGCCAGCAGCCTCCTGACAGGGAGCACTGAAGCTTTCTTT.

The gene calls are TRBV20-1 and TRBJ1-1; 8 bases align to TRBD1. Unmatched junction bases numbered 4, after V lost 6 bases and J lost 1 base. Germline V CDR1 and CDR2: DFQATT, SNEGSKA (reference sequence). The CDR3 loop spans 13 amino acids. The CDR3 nucleotides read TGCAGTGCCTATGGACAGGGGAACACTGAAGCTTTCTTT. Its translation: CSAYGQGNTEAFF.